Listed here are 14 T cell receptor beta chains from one sample, sequenced in a study of cytomegalovirus exposure and HLA in healthy donors. PCR was performed using 60 Vbeta and 13 Jbeta primers. The assay was immunoSEQ multiplex PCR, and TCRdb's table has in-frame clones only and misses some. The table includes roughly 160,000 clones, approximately 81% detected once. The sequenced sample consisted of PBMCs. All receptors come from a man younger than 45 in good health and CMV-seropositive.

The V and J genes are TRBV2 and TRBJ2-1; D gene uncertain. V lost 3 bases, J lost 0 bases, and 6 bases lay in between. CDR1 is SNHLY, CDR2 FYNNEI, per germline. The CDR3 is 14 amino acids. The CDR3 region has the DNA TGTGCCAGCAGTGAGGAGACCTCCTACAATGAGCAGTTCTTC. Amino acid sequence: CASSEETSYNEQFF.

This clone showed up just once. CDR3 DNA sequence: TGTGCCAGCAGTCCATTGGACAGGGCCTACAATGAGCAGTTCTTC. Amino acid sequence: CASSPLDRAYNEQFF. The chain uses TRBV27 and TRBJ2-1, with 8 bases lining up with TRBD1. V lost 5 bases, J lost 2 bases, and 5 bases stayed unmatched. CDR1 is MNHEY, CDR2 SMNVEV, per germline (reference sequence). The CDR3 is 15 residues long.

The chain is built from TRBV7-2 and TRBJ2-3; tentatively, D is TRBD1 (5 bases). The CDR3 extends over 14 amino acids. Germline V lookup: CDR1 SGHTA, CDR2 FQGNSA. Trimming shortened V by 5 bases and J by 2 bases, and 11 bases separated the two germline ends. CDR3 protein: CASSPQGATDTQYF. The CDR3 DNA sequence: TGTGCCAGCAGCCCTCAAGGGGCCACAGATACGCAGTATTTT. Together with reference TRBV7-2 and TRBJ2-3, the CDR3 gives the full variable domain: GAGVSQSPSNKVTEKGKDVELRCDPISGHTALYWYRQSLGQGLEFLIYFQGNSAPDKSGLPSDRFSAERTGGSVSTLTIQRTQQEDSAVYLCASSPQGATDTQYFGPGTRLTVL.

This clone occurred a few times. The chain is built from TRBV5-1 and TRBJ1-1, with 7 bases matching TRBD1. Germline-derived CDR1 and CDR2 are SGHRS and YFSETQ. The CDR3 length is 13 residues. With 3 bases clipped from V and 5 bases from J, the junction kept 4 bases outside the gene matches. The CDR3 sequence: CASSWGDSTEAFF. CDR3 bases: TGCGCCAGCAGCTGGGGGGACAGTACTGAAGCTTTCTTT.

The table lists this clone with a count of one. CDR3 sequence: CASSSGLAGGPGANEQFF. DNA of the CDR3: TGTGCCAGCAGCTCGGGACTAGCGGGAGGGCCAGGAGCCAATGAGCAGTTCTTC. The V gene is TRBV7-2, the J gene TRBJ2-1; TRBD2 agrees at 16 bases. The CDR3 contains 18 residues. Germline V gene lookup returns CDR1 SGHTA and CDR2 FQGNSA. The V and J ends lost 4 bases and 6 bases, in that order; junction bases with no gene match: 9.

This chain joins TRBV7-2 and TRBJ1-4; possibly TRBD1 for D (6 bases). Germline CDR1 and CDR2: SGHTA and FQGNSA. V lost 5 bases and J lost 7, with 14 bases in between. CDR3 length: 14 amino acids. This CDR3 reads CASSPGTRREKLFF. The CDR3 bases are TGTGCCAGCAGCCCCGGGACACGTCGTGAAAAACTGTTTTTT.

This chain joins TRBV5-5 and TRBJ2-7; 7 positions agree with TRBD1. In germline, CDR1 is SGHKS, CDR2 YYEKEE (reference sequence). The CDR3 is 14 residues long. V shed 0 bases and J 3 bases; nucleotides not matched to a gene: 3. The CDR3 is CASSLVGQYYEQYV. Here the CDR3 DNA reads TGTGCCAGCAGCTTGGTGGGACAGTACTACGAGCAGTACGTC.

This chain joins TRBV7-3 and TRBJ2-1; 11 bases map to TRBD2. V dropped 5 bases and J dropped 8; count of bases not matched to a gene: 8. Per the germline V gene, CDR1 is SGHTA and CDR2 is FQGTGA. The CDR3 is 15 residues long. CDR3 protein: CASSPTSGSSDEQFF. CDR3 nucleotide sequence: TGTGCCAGCAGCCCCACTAGCGGGAGTTCCGATGAGCAGTTCTTC.

This clone was observed a few times. CDR3 sequence reads: CASSVEQGATDTQYF. CDR3 in DNA: TGTGCCAGCAGCGTAGAACAGGGGGCGACAGATACGCAGTATTTT. The chain recombines TRBV9 with TRBJ2-3, with 9 bases aligning to TRBD1. V trimming: 0 bases; J trimming: 3 bases; junction bases outside the gene matches: 2. Per germline, CDR1 SGDLS and CDR2 YYNGEE. The CDR3 sequence is 15 residues long.

The V call is TRBV10-3, the J call TRBJ1-2; no firm D call. V was pared by 0 bases and J by 0 bases, with 5 bases between. There are 14 residues in the CDR3. Germline CDR1 is ENHRY and CDR2 is SYGVKD. Written as DNA, the CDR3 is TGTGCCATCAGTGAGTCTACAGCTAACTATGGCTACACCTTC. It specifies CAISESTANYGYTF.

The chain is built from TRBV27 and TRBJ2-5, with TRBD2 matching over 11 bases. After removal of 6 bases from V and 5 bases from J, the junction contained 8 bases not matched to a gene. CDR3 length equals 15 residues. Looked up from germline, CDR1 is MNHEY and CDR2 is SMNVEV (reference sequence). This CDR3 is CASRLAGVLPETQYF. The DNA for the CDR3 is TGTGCCAGCAGACTAGCGGGAGTATTACCGGAGACCCAGTACTTC.

The chain employs TRBV7-2 and TRBJ1-2; D is perhaps TRBD1 (6 bases). The V end lost 3 bases, the J end lost 2 bases, and 22 bases lay between the germline ends. This CDR3 spans 18 amino acids. CDR1 is SGHTA and CDR2 is FQGNSA in the germline V gene. CDR3 in amino acids: CASSFLGQIPKANYGYTF. CDR3 in DNA: TGTGCCAGCAGCTTCCTTGGACAGATACCTAAAGCCAACTATGGCTACACCTTC.

The table lists this clone with many counts. The chain joins TRBV19 to TRBJ1-1; 9 positions agree with TRBD1. From germline, CDR1 is LNHDA and CDR2 SQIVND (reference sequence). V shed 4 bases and J 0 bases; nucleotides not matched to a gene: 12. CDR3 length: 18 residues. CDR3 region: CASSTFAGTGLMNTEAFF. CDR3 sequence (DNA): TGTGCCAGTAGTACCTTCGCCGGGACAGGGCTCATGAACACTGAAGCTTTCTTT.

The chain couples TRBV19 to TRBJ1-1; TRBD1 matches at 9 bases. The germline gives CDR1 LNHDA, CDR2 SQIVND (reference sequence). J gave up 2 bases and V 10 bases, and 11 bases lay outside the gene matches. The CDR3 has 15 residues. The CDR3, as DNA: TGTGCCACCAAACAGGGGGCAAATACAAACACTGAAGCTTTCTTT. It is translated as CATKQGANTNTEAFF. The whole variable domain, remainder taken from reference TRBV19 and TRBJ1-1, is DGGITQSPKYLFRKEGQNVTLSCEQNLNHDAMYWYRQDPGQGLRLIYYSQIVNDFQKGDIAEGYSVSREKKESFPLTVTSAQKNPTAFYLCATKQGANTNTEAFFGQGTRLTVV.